The T cell receptor (beta chain) described here comes from a study of T cells in Graves' hyperthyroidism and ophthalmopathy. Study outcomes and limitations: Most thyroid clonotypes with frequency above 0.001 were detected in blood. For ophthalmopathy, model prediction preceded onset by a median roughly 5.9 months.

The CDR3 is 14 residues long. V was clipped by 5 bases and J by 4 bases, with 14 bases between them. Germline CDR1 SEHNR, CDR2 FQNEAQ (reference sequence). With respect to this clonotype: Its antigen is as yet unknown.

Graves' hyperthyroidism was deemed stable absent ophthalmopathy progression within 18 months. PBMCs came from about 10 ml fresh peripheral blood. Researchers took RNA transcripts and amplified the TCR beta CDR3 regions from them. The TCR CDR3 first-round RT-PCR relied on the HTBI primer set. TCRdb recomputed calls from the multiplex PCR reads with MiXCR, one row per CDR3 protein. Here the sample spans about 420,000 distinct CDR3 sequences, around 16% being singletons. This receptor was obtained from a woman under 30 with Graves' hyperthyroidism. Source material: blood. The chain recombines TRBV7-9 with TRBJ1-1; TRBD1 is a possible D gene (5 bases). Here the CDR3 DNA reads TGTGCCAGCAGCAGAGGGGAGGGTCTCACTGAAGCTTTCTTT. Protein: CASSRGEGLTEAFF.